These 32 T cell receptor beta chains were all obtained from the same sample, sequenced in a study of blood T cell repertoires in COVID-19 (dated by TCRdb to 2018 to 2021). Library preparation was by the immunoSEQ multiplex PCR assay. Sourced from immuneACCESS, this table was stored by TCRdb with only in-frame sequences that have V and J called. A share of the clones is absent; for the studies checked, an unresolved V gene accounts for under half, and the remainder has no known explanation. Across this sample there are around 72,000 clones, with around four fifths seen only once. 15% to 20% of the sample belongs to the ten largest clones. Sequenced: peripheral blood. These receptors were taken from an elderly woman with acute or convalescent COVID-19.

The rearrangement joins TRBV27 to TRBJ1-3; D is undetermined. The germline V gene encodes CDR1 MNHEY and CDR2 SMNVEV (reference sequence). The V end was cut by 1 base, the J end by 8 bases, with 12 bases between. The CDR3 loop spans 14 amino acids. The CDR3 spells CASSLFAGSDTIYF. Written as DNA, the CDR3 is TGTGCCAGCAGTTTATTTGCTGGTTCAGACACCATATATTTT.

The chain joins TRBV11-3 to TRBJ2-2, with D tentatively TRBD2 (6 bases). CDR1 and CDR2 from the germline V gene are SGHNT and YENEEA. The CDR3 length is 16 residues. The V and J ends lost 1 base and 1 base respectively, with 10 bases between them. For the CDR3, the DNA is TGTGCCAGCAGCTTAGTCGCGACTAGGAACACCGGGGAGCTGTTTTTT. It specifies CASSLVATRNTGELFF. Combining the CDR3 with reference TRBV11-3 and TRBJ2-2 gives the whole variable domain EAGVVQSPRYKIIEKKQPVAFWCNPISGHNTLYWYLQNLGQGPELLIRYENEEAVDDSQLPKDRFSAERLKGVDSTLKIQPAELGDSAVYLCASSLVATRNTGELFFGEGSRLTVL.

V gene TRBV19 combines with J gene TRBJ2-2; D remains unclear. This CDR3 is built from 16 residues. Per germline, CDR1 LNHDA and CDR2 SQIVND (reference sequence). V lost 1 base, J lost 0 bases, and 9 bases lay in between. Written as DNA, the CDR3 is TGTGCCAGTAGTATAGGGCAAACCACGAACACCGGGGAGCTGTTTTTT. Residues: CASSIGQTTNTGELFF.

V gene TRBV5-6 combines with J gene TRBJ1-2; TRBD1 agrees at 10 bases. V gave up 4 bases and J gave up 8 bases; unmatched junction bases: 8. The CDR3 spans 14 residues. CDR1 SGHDT and CDR2 YYEEEE come from the germline V gene. In DNA, the CDR3 is TGTGCCAGCAGCCGTATGACAGGGGGCCGGGGCTACACCTTC. Residues: CASSRMTGGRGYTF.

The chain couples TRBV18 to TRBJ2-6; D is perhaps TRBD2 (7 bases). CDR3 length equals 19 residues. V shed 5 bases and J shed 3 bases, with 23 bases lying between them. Germline V gene data show CDR1 as KGHSH and CDR2 as LQKENI. CDR3 in amino acids: CASSVLTRGAQVGANVLTF. CDR3 nucleotides: TGTGCCAGCTCAGTCCTGACCCGGGGGGCGCAGGTTGGGGCCAACGTCCTGACTTTC.

The genes are TRBV19 and TRBJ2-5; D might be TRBD2 (6 bases). Per germline, CDR1 LNHDA and CDR2 SQIVND (reference sequence). The CDR3 is 14 residues long. The V end lost 2 bases, the J end lost 5 bases, and 12 bases lay between the germline ends. CDR3 protein: CASSITGGLETQYF. DNA for the CDR3: TGTGCCAGTAGTATAACCGGGGGTCTTGAGACCCAGTACTTC.

This clone was seen only a few times. The rearrangement uses TRBV19 and TRBJ2-3; maybe TRBD2 (5 bases). Germline V gives CDR1 LNHDA, CDR2 SQIVND (reference sequence). V was shortened by 3 bases and J by 2 bases, with 15 bases between the two germline ends. This CDR3 has 16 amino acids. As DNA, the CDR3 is TGTGCCAGTAGTATCATCCCCGAGGGTTACACAGATACGCAGTATTTT. Translation gives CASSIIPEGYTDTQYF.

This sequence joins TRBV27 and TRBJ2-3; D unresolved. The V gene lost 8 bases and the J gene lost 1 base, with 16 bases spanning the gap. The CDR3 spans 15 residues. CDR1 is MNHEY, CDR2 SMNVEV, per germline (reference sequence). The CDR3 DNA is TGTGCCAGCTCTGGTGGCCAGTATCGCACAGATACGCAGTATTTT. Amino acids: CASSGGQYRTDTQYF.

V and J are TRBV18 and TRBJ2-3, with D possibly matching TRBD1 (5 bases). CDR1 KGHSH and CDR2 LQKENI come from the germline V gene. Trimming took off 1 base at V and 2 bases at J, with 7 bases between the two ends. This CDR3 has 14 residues. In nucleotides, the CDR3 is TGTGCCAGCTCACCACGGACACACACAGATACGCAGTATTTT. The encoded protein is CASSPRTHTDTQYF.

In this sample, this clone turned up a few times. V gene TRBV6-1 combines with J gene TRBJ2-5; 7 bases map to TRBD2. CDR3 size: 14 residues. CDR1 is MNHNS, CDR2 SASEGT, per germline. V trimming: 2 bases; J trimming: 3 bases; junction bases outside the gene matches: 3. In DNA form, the CDR3 reads TGTGCCAGCAGTGAACTGGCGGGAGAAGAGACCCAGTACTTC. Translation gives CASSELAGEETQYF.

The chain combines TRBV3-1 (or the pseudogene TRBV3-2) with TRBJ1-1, with 7 bases aligning to TRBD1. V lost 1 base, J lost 5 bases, and 7 bases stayed unmatched. From germline, CDR1 is LGHDT and CDR2 YNNKEL (reference sequence). This CDR3 has 15 amino acids. In DNA form, the CDR3 reads TGTGCCAGCAGCCAAGGGCAGGGGGTGGGAACTGAAGCTTTCTTT. The encoded protein is CASSQGQGVGTEAFF.

The V call is TRBV12-3 or TRBV12-4, the J call TRBJ1-6; TRBD1 is a possible D gene (6 bases). The CDR3 totals 13 residues. V gave up 11 bases and J gave up 7 bases, with 15 bases separating them. DNA of the CDR3: TGTGCCTCCCTAACAGGGTGGAATTCACCCCTCCACTTT. It codes for CASLTGWNSPLHF.

This chain uses TRBV19 with TRBJ1-4; TRBD1 is a possible D gene (6 bases). Trimming took off 5 bases at V and 3 bases at J, with 13 bases between the two ends. Germline V gene lookup returns CDR1 LNHDA and CDR2 SQIVND (reference sequence). CDR3 length: 15 residues. CDR3 sequence: CASSPSGVSNEKLFF. In DNA form, the CDR3 reads TGTGCCAGTAGTCCCTCAGGGGTATCTAATGAAAAACTGTTTTTT.

This CDR3 is CASSTAAGGVNTQYF. CDR3 DNA: TGTGCCAGCAGCACCGCGGCGGGGGGGGTCAATACGCAGTATTTT. This chain connects TRBV6-4 to TRBJ2-3, with TRBD2 matching 9 bases. This CDR3 is 15 amino acids long. Germline V gene sequence: CDR1 MRHNA, CDR2 SNTAGT. Unmatched junction bases numbered 11, after V lost 6 bases and J lost 7 bases.

V and J are TRBV3-1 (or the pseudogene TRBV3-2) and TRBJ2-1; 10 nucleotides align to TRBD2. The trim removed 4 bases at V and 3 bases at J, leaving 12 bases unmatched. Germline lookup yields CDR1 LGHDT and CDR2 YNNKEL (reference sequence). The CDR3 consists of 18 residues. CDR3 sequence reads: CASSPGLAGVPSYNEQFF. The DNA of the CDR3 is TGTGCCAGCAGCCCCGGGCTAGCGGGGGTCCCGAGCTACAATGAGCAGTTCTTC.

The chain joins TRBV3-1 (or the pseudogene TRBV3-2) to TRBJ1-1; weak D call: TRBD1 (6 bases). The V end was cut by 3 bases, the J end by 8 bases, with 13 bases between. Per the germline V gene, CDR1 is LGHDT and CDR2 is YNNKEL (reference sequence). The CDR3 runs 13 residues. The CDR3 DNA is TGTGCCAGCAGCCACCAGGGGCGCAGGGAAGCTTTCTTT. Residues: CASSHQGRREAFF.

The V gene is TRBV14, the J gene TRBJ2-7, with 7 bases fitting TRBD1. CDR1 is SGHDN and CDR2 is FVKESK in the germline V gene. This CDR3 comprises 13 residues. With V trimmed by 7 bases and J by 2 bases, 5 bases remained unmatched. The CDR3 sequence: CASKRQGTYEQYF. CDR3 nucleotide sequence: TGTGCCAGCAAACGACAGGGAACCTACGAGCAGTACTTC. The full variable domain, rest sourced from reference TRBV14 and TRBJ2-7, is EAGVTQFPSHSVIEKGQTVTLRCDPISGHDNLYWYRRVMGKEIKFLLHFVKESKQDESGMPNNRFLAERTGGTYSTLKVQPAELEDSGVYFCASKRQGTYEQYFGPGTRLTVT.

The genes are TRBV7-8 and TRBJ1-4; a possible D gene is TRBD1 (5 bases). Germline V lookup: CDR1 SGHVS, CDR2 FQNEAQ. V shed 0 bases and J shed 0 bases, with 8 bases lying between them. This CDR3 is built from 16 residues. This CDR3 reads CASSLAWGATNEKLFF. The CDR3 nucleotides read TGTGCCAGCAGCTTAGCGTGGGGGGCAACTAATGAAAAACTGTTTTTT.

V and J are TRBV19 and TRBJ1-1; no firm D call. With 7 bases removed from V and 11 bases from J, the gap between germline ends came to 23 bases. The CDR3 extends over 14 amino acids. Looked up from germline, CDR1 is LNHDA and CDR2 is SQIVND (reference sequence). The CDR3 loop is CASTATGKREEAFF. The CDR3 nucleotides are TGTGCCAGTACCGCGACCGGTAAACGGGAAGAGGCTTTCTTT.

The rearrangement joins TRBV29-1 to TRBJ2-3, with 10 bases fitting TRBD2. CDR3 length: 15 residues. Trimming took 5 bases from V and 0 from J; bases not matched to a gene: 5. Germline V lookup: CDR1 SQVTM, CDR2 ANQGSEA. This CDR3 reads CSVTASGSSTDTQYF. As DNA, the CDR3 is TGCAGCGTTACGGCTAGCGGGAGCAGCACAGATACGCAGTATTTT.

This chain connects TRBV7-6 to TRBJ1-5; 7 bases match TRBD1. The CDR3 consists of 12 residues. Germline lookup yields CDR1 SGHVS and CDR2 FNYEAQ. The trim removed 8 bases at V and 2 bases at J, leaving 0 bases unmatched. The DNA for the CDR3 is TGTGCCAGCGGACAGGGCAATCAGCCCCAGCATTTT. It yields the protein CASGQGNQPQHF.

The chain joins TRBV27 to TRBJ2-7; TRBD2 might be the D (6 bases). CDR1 is MNHEY and CDR2 is SMNVEV in the germline V gene (reference sequence). The V gene lost 3 bases and the J gene lost 3 bases, with 9 bases spanning the gap. This CDR3 has 13 amino acids. CDR3 sequence (DNA): TGTGCCAGCAGTTTCTTGGGGGGCTACGAGCAGTACTTC. Protein sequence: CASSFLGGYEQYF.

Notes on this clone: The same CDR3 is also encoded by other DNA sequences in this sample. The chain links TRBV10-1 to TRBJ1-1; D not resolved. Germline V CDR1 and CDR2: WNHNN, SYGVQD (reference sequence). This CDR3 has 13 residues. Trimming left V 2 bases short and J 0 bases short, with 4 bases between. CDR3 loop: CASSETLNTEAFF. CDR3 DNA: TGCGCCAGCAGTGAGACACTGAACACTGAAGCTTTCTTT.

This clone was observed a single time. In DNA form, the CDR3 reads TGCAGCTACGGGCGGGGCCAAGAGACCCAGTACTTC. It codes for CSYGRGQETQYF. The chain joins TRBV29-1 to TRBJ2-5, with D possibly matching TRBD2 (6 bases). The V and J ends lost 8 bases and 1 base respectively, with 11 bases between them. Per the germline V gene, CDR1 is SQVTM and CDR2 is ANQGSEA. The CDR3 has 12 amino acids.

The chain carries TRBV10-1 and TRBJ2-1, with unresolved D. The CDR3 spans 13 residues. Germline loops: CDR1 WNHNN, CDR2 SYGVQD (reference sequence). The V end was cut by 2 bases, the J end by 8 bases, with 10 bases between. CDR3 residues: CASSENSRDEQFF. In DNA form, the CDR3 reads TGCGCCAGCAGTGAGAACTCTCGGGATGAGCAGTTCTTC.

The chain uses TRBV7-9 and TRBJ2-7; D not certain. V was shortened by 4 bases and J by 4 bases, with 5 bases between the two germline ends. This CDR3 region has 11 residues. Germline V gene lookup returns CDR1 SEHNR and CDR2 FQNEAQ (reference sequence). CDR3 sequence: CASSSKYEQYF. As DNA, the CDR3 is TGTGCCAGCAGCTCAAAATACGAGCAGTACTTC.

In nucleotides, the CDR3 is TGTGCCAGCAGTGAACCCGCGGGTAGCAATCAGCCCCAGCATTTT. Translated, it gives CASSEPAGSNQPQHF. The chain recombines TRBV6-1 with TRBJ1-5; no firm D call. The CDR3 spans 15 residues. The germline gives CDR1 MNHNS, CDR2 SASEGT. Trimming left V 2 bases short and J 0 bases short, with 8 bases between.

The V call is TRBV27, the J call TRBJ1-2; 7 bases match TRBD1. The CDR3 length is 16 residues. Germline V gives CDR1 MNHEY, CDR2 SMNVEV (reference sequence). V was pared by 3 bases and J by 0 bases, with 7 bases of the junction left unmatched. Here the CDR3 reads CASSLYRDSTNYGYTF. For the CDR3, the DNA is TGTGCCAGCAGTTTGTACCGGGACAGTACTAACTATGGCTACACCTTC.

The chain couples TRBV19 to TRBJ1-1; D unclear. Germline loops: CDR1 LNHDA, CDR2 SQIVND (reference sequence). There are 13 residues in the CDR3. V was cut by 5 bases and J by 6 bases, with 13 bases left in between. The CDR3 sequence: CASSLAGRAEAFF. Here the CDR3 DNA reads TGTGCCAGTAGTCTAGCCGGCCGGGCTGAAGCTTTCTTT.

J is TRBJ1-1 and V is TRBV6-2 or TRBV6-3; 7 bases align to TRBD1. The V and J ends lost 0 bases and 0 bases, in that order; junction bases with no gene match: 4. Germline V lookup: CDR1 MNHEY, CDR2 SVGEGT. The CDR3 is 16 residues long. CDR3 amino acids: CASSYSPGQMNTEAFF. CDR3 bases: TGTGCCAGCAGTTACTCTCCGGGACAGATGAACACTGAAGCTTTCTTT.

The chain is built from TRBV5-6 and TRBJ1-1, with D maybe TRBD1 (6 bases). This CDR3 region has 13 residues. Per germline, CDR1 SGHDT and CDR2 YYEEEE. Trimming took off 3 bases at V and 3 bases at J, with 9 bases between the two ends. CDR3 coding DNA: TGTGCCAGCAGCTCACAGGGCTACACTGAAGCTTTCTTT. It translates to CASSSQGYTEAFF.

V usage is TRBV5-5 and J usage is TRBJ1-5; TRBD1 is a possible D gene (5 bases). V lost 4 bases, J lost 0 bases, and 14 bases lay in between. The CDR3 covers 16 residues. CDR1 and CDR2 from the germline V gene are SGHKS and YYEKEE (reference sequence). The CDR3 DNA sequence: TGTGCCAGCAGCCCCAGGGCTCCGGATAGCAATCAGCCCCAGCATTTT. Its protein product is CASSPRAPDSNQPQHF. The whole variable domain, remainder taken from reference TRBV5-5 and TRBJ1-5, is DAGVTQSPTHLIKTRGQQVTLRCSPISGHKSVSWYQQVLGQGPQFIFQYYEKEERGRGNFPDRFSARQFPNYSSELNVNALLLGDSALYLCASSPRAPDSNQPQHFGDGTRLSIL.